The following is a T cell receptor (beta chain) sequence with its context. Its target is unknown. This specimen comes from a study of cytomegalovirus exposure and HLA in healthy donors. Whole-study findings and limits: Exclusion applied to some V segments, including TRBV6-2 and TRBV6-3, as they were indistinguishable. In a later analysis, TCR beta V- and J-gene trimming showed a link to a missense DCLRE1C variant.

The CDR3 sequence is 13 residues long. Looked up from germline, CDR1 is LNHDA and CDR2 is SQIVND (reference sequence). Trimming took off 4 bases at V and 4 bases at J, with 8 bases between the two ends. PCR employed 60 Vbeta and 13 Jbeta primers. Repertoires were generated with immunoSEQ multiplex PCR, while TCRdb's copy carries only in-frame clones and drops some. Here the sample spans under 200,000 clones, around three quarters being singletons. The V call is TRBV19, the J call TRBJ2-1, with D perhaps TRBD2 (6 bases). The TCR comes from a man aged 35-49 years in good health and CMV-seronegative. Sequenced input: PBMCs. The CDR3 nucleotides are TGTGCCAGTAGTAACCGGGAGTACAATGAGCAGTTCTTC. This translates into CASSNREYNEQFF. Full variable domain (rest looked up from reference TRBV19 and TRBJ2-1): DGGITQSPKYLFRKEGQNVTLSCEQNLNHDAMYWYRQDPGQGLRLIYYSQIVNDFQKGDIAEGYSVSREKKESFPLTVTSAQKNPTAFYLCASSNREYNEQFFGPGTRLTVL.